One T cell receptor beta chain is described in this entry. Its specificity is not known. TCRbeta sequences of proliferating CFSE-low MLR cells were labeled alloreactive. Graft donor PBMCs, splenocytes, lymph-node cells, or third-party PBMCs stimulated pre-transplant recipient cells. The entry originates in a study of T cell clones after liver transplantation. Overall study: A pre-transplant mixed lymphocyte reaction with TCRbeta sequencing defined graft-donor-reactive clones followed in post-transplant blood. Subjects received no induction therapy and standard immunosuppression until randomization at 12-24 months post-transplant. Broader study findings: Circulating graft-donor-reactive CD4 TCRbeta sequences fell significantly post-transplant in most of the 8 subjects.

The table came from immunoSEQ multiplex PCR; TCRdb's copy has only in-frame clones and leaves some out. The profile shows several hundred clones, around 52% of them singletons. The CDR3 loop spans 16 amino acids. Trimming removed 2 bases from V and 8 bases from J, with 16 bases in between. CDR1 and CDR2 from the germline V gene are SNHLY and FYNNEI. Sequenced sample: CD4+ T cells from cultured PBMCs. The chain recombines TRBV2 with TRBJ1-6; tentative D call: TRBD1 (5 bases). The TCR comes from a human patient who received a liver transplant. A subset of T cells may come from the graft donor. The CDR3 coding sequence is TGTGCCAGCAGTGAAAGGGACCCGGGAAGGTATTCACCCCTCCACTTT. Amino acid sequence: CASSERDPGRYSPLHF.